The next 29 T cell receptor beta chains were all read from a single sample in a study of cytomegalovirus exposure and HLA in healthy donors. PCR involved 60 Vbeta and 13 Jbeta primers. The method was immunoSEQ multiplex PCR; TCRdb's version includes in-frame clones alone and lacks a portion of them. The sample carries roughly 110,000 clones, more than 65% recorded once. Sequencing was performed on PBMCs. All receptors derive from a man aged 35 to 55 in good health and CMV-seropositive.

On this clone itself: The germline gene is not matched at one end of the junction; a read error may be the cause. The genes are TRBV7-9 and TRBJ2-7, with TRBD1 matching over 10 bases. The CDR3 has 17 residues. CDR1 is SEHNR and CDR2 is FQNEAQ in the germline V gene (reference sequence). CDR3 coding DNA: TGTTCCAGCAGCCCCCGCGCGCGACAGGGGGCCTCCTACGAGCAGTACTTC. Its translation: CSSSPRARQGASYEQYF.

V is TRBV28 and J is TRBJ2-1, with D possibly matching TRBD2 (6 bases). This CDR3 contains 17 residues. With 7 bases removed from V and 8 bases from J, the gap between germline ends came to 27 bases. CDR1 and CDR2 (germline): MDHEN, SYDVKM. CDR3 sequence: CASTELPGGRGGDEQFF. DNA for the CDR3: TGTGCCAGCACGGAACTCCCCGGGGGTCGGGGAGGCGATGAGCAGTTCTTC. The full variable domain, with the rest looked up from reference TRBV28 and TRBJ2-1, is DVKVTQSSRYLVKRTGEKVFLECVQDMDHENMFWYRQDPGLGLRLIYFSYDVKMKEKGDIPEGYSVSREKKERFSLILESASTNQTSMYLCASTELPGGRGGDEQFFGPGTRLTVL.

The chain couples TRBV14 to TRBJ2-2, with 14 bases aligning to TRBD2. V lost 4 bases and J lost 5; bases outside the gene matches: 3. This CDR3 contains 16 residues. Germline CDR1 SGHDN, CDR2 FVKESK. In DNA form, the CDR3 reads TGTGCCAGCAGCCGGTGGACTAGCGGGGGGACCGGGGAGCTGTTTTTT. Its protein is CASSRWTSGGTGELFF.

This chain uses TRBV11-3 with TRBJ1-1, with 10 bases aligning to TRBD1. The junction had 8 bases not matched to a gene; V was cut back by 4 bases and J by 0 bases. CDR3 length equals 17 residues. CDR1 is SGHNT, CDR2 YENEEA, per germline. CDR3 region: CASSSSDRGLLNTEAFF. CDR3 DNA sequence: TGTGCCAGCAGCTCTTCGGACAGGGGGTTACTGAACACTGAAGCTTTCTTT. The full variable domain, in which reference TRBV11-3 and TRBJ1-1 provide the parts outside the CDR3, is EAGVVQSPRYKIIEKKQPVAFWCNPISGHNTLYWYLQNLGQGPELLIRYENEEAVDDSQLPKDRFSAERLKGVDSTLKIQPAELGDSAVYLCASSSSDRGLLNTEAFFGQGTRLTVV.

The CDR3 loop reads CASSESSLYHGYTF. The CDR3 nucleotides read TGTGCCAGCAGTGAATCCAGTCTGTACCATGGCTACACCTTC. The chain joins TRBV2 to TRBJ1-2; no reliable D call. Trimming removed 2 bases at V and 6 bases at J, with 13 bases between. The CDR3 consists of 14 residues. Germline CDR1 is SNHLY and CDR2 is FYNNEI.

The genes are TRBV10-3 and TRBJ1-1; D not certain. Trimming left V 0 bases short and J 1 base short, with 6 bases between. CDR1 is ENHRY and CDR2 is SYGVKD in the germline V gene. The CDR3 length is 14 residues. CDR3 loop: CAISESQANTEAFF. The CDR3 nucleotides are TGTGCCATCAGTGAGTCGCAAGCGAACACTGAAGCTTTCTTT.

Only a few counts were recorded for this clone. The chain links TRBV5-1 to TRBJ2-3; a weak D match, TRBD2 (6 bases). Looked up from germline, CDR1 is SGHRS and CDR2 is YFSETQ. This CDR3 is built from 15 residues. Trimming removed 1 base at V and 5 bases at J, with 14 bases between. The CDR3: CASSLQGGAGDTQYF. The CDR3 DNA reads TGCGCCAGCAGCTTGCAGGGCGGGGCGGGAGATACGCAGTATTTT.

CDR3 bases: TGTGCCAGCAGCTTAAGCCAGGCCTCCTACGAGCAGTACTTC. Its translation is CASSLSQASYEQYF. The chain combines TRBV7-2 with TRBJ2-7; no reliable D call. V lost 2 bases and J lost 0, with 8 bases in between. The CDR3 is made up of 14 amino acids. Germline V gene sequence: CDR1 SGHTA, CDR2 FQGNSA.

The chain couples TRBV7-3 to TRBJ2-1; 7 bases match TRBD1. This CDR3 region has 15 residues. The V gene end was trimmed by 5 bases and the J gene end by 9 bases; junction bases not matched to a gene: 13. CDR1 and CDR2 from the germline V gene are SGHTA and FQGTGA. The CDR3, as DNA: TGTGCCAGCAGCCTCACTGCGGACAGGTGGGCTGAGCAGTTCTTC. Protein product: CASSLTADRWAEQFF.

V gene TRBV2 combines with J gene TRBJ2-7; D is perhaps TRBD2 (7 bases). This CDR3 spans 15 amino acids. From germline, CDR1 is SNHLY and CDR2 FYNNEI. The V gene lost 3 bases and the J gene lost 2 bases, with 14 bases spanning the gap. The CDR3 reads CASSDGGGPTYEQYF. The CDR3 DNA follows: TGTGCCAGCAGTGATGGGGGGGGGCCGACCTACGAGCAGTACTTC.

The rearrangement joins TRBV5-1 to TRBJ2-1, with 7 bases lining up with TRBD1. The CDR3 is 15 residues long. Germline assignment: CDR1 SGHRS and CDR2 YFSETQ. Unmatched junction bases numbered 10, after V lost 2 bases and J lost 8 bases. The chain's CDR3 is CASSFVWVTGDEQFF. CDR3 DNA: TGCGCCAGCAGCTTCGTGTGGGTCACAGGGGATGAGCAGTTCTTC.

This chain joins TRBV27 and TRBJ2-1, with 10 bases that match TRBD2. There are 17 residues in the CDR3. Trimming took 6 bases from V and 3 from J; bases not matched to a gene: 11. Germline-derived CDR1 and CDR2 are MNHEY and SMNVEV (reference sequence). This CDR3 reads CASRSYSGGALYNEQFF. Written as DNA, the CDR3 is TGTGCCAGCAGGTCCTACAGCGGGGGGGCCCTCTACAATGAGCAGTTCTTC.

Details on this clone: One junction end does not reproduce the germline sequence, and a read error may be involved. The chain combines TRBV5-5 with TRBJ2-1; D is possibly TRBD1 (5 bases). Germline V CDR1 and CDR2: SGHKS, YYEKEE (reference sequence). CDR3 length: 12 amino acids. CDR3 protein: CASSLVGARWLF. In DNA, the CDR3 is TGTGCCAGCAGCTTGGTAGGGGCCAGATGGCTCTTC.

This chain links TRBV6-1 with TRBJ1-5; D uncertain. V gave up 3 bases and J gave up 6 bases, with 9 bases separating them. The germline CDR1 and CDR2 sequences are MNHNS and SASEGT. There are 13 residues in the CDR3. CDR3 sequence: CASSDPRLQPQHF. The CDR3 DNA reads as TGTGCCAGCAGTGACCCCAGGCTTCAGCCCCAGCATTTT.

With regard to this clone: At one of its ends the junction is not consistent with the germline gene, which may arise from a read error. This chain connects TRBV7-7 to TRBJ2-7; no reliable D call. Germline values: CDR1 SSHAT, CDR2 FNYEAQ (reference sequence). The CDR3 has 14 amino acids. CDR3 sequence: CASSLGQANPEQYF. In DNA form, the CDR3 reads TGTGCTAGCAGCTTAGGGCAGGCGAACCCAGAGCAGTACTTC.

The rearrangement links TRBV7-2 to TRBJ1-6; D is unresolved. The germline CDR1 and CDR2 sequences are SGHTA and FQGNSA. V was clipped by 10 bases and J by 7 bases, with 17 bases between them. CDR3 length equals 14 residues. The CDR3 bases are TGTGCCACAGGCCGCCTGCTGATAAATTCACCCCTCCACTTT. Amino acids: CATGRLLINSPLHF. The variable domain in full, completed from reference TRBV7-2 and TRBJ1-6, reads GAGVSQSPSNKVTEKGKDVELRCDPISGHTALYWYRQSLGQGLEFLIYFQGNSAPDKSGLPSDRFSAERTGGSVSTLTIQRTQQEDSAVYLCATGRLLINSPLHFGNGTRLTVT.

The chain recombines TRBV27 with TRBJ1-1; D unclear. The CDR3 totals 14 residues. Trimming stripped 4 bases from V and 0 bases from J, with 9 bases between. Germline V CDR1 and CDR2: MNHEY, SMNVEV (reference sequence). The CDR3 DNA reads TGTGCCAGCAGTTCCCCCCTAATGAACACTGAAGCTTTCTTT. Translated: CASSSPLMNTEAFF.

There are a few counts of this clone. CDR3 in amino acids: CASSLRVGLAGGDGELFF. DNA for the CDR3: TGTGCCAGCAGCTTAAGGGTCGGGCTAGCGGGGGGTGACGGGGAGCTGTTTTTT. This chain connects TRBV7-2 to TRBJ2-2, with TRBD2 matching over 11 bases. The V gene end was trimmed by 2 bases and the J gene end by 7 bases; junction bases not matched to a gene: 12. Germline V CDR1 and CDR2: SGHTA, FQGNSA. The CDR3 consists of 18 residues.

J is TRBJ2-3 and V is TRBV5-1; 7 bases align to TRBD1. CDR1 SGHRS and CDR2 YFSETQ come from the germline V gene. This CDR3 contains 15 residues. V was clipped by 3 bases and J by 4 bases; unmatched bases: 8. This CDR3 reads CASSSPGTEADTQYF. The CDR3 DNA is TGCGCCAGCAGCTCCCCCGGGACAGAGGCAGATACGCAGTATTTT.

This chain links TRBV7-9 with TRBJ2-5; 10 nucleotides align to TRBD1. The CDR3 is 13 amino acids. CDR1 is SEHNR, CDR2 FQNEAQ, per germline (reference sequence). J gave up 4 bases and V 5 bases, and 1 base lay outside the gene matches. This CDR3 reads CASSRDRGETQYF. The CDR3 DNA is TGTGCCAGCAGCCGGGACAGGGGAGAGACCCAGTACTTC.

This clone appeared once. This chain's CDR3 is CASSQGPGSAFF. DNA for the CDR3: TGCGCCAGCAGCCAAGGACCAGGCTCGGCTTTCTTT. The chain employs TRBV4-3 and TRBJ1-1; D is uncertain. The CDR3 is 12 amino acids. CDR1 and CDR2 from the germline V gene are LGHNA and YSLEER. V lost 1 base and J lost 11, with 11 bases in between.

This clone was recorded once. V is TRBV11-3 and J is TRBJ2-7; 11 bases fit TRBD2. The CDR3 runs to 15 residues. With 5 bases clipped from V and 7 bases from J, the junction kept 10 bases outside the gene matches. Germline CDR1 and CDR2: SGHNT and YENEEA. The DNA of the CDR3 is TGTGCCAGCAGCCAAAGACTAGCGGGGACGGGGGAGCAGTACTTC. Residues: CASSQRLAGTGEQYF. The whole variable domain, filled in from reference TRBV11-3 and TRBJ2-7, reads EAGVVQSPRYKIIEKKQPVAFWCNPISGHNTLYWYLQNLGQGPELLIRYENEEAVDDSQLPKDRFSAERLKGVDSTLKIQPAELGDSAVYLCASSQRLAGTGEQYFGPGTRLTVT.

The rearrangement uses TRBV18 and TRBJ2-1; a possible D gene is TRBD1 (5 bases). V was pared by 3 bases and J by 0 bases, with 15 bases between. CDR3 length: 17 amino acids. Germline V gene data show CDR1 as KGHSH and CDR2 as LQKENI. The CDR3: CASSPYQGRGSYNEQFF. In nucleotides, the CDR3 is TGTGCCAGCTCACCCTACCAGGGTAGAGGCTCCTACAATGAGCAGTTCTTC.

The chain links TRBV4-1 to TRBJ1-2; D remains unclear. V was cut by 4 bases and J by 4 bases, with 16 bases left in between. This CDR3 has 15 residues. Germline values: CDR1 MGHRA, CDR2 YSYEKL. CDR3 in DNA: TGCGCCAGCAGCCGAGAAGAGGTAGACCTCTATGGCTACACCTTC. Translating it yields CASSREEVDLYGYTF.

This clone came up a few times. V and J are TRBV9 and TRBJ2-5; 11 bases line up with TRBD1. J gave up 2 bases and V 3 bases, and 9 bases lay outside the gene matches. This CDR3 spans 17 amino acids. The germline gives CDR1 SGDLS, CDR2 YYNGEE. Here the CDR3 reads CASSGPRGTGGQETQYF. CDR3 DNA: TGTGCCAGCAGCGGACCGCGGGGGACAGGGGGGCAAGAGACCCAGTACTTC.

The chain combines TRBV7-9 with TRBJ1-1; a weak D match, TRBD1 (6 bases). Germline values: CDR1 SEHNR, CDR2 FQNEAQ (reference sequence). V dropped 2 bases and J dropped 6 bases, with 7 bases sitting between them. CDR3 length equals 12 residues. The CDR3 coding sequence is TGTGCCAGCAGCTTACGGACAGCTGAAGCTTTCTTT. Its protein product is CASSLRTAEAFF.

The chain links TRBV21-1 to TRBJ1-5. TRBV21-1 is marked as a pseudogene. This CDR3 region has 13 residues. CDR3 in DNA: TGTGCCAGCAGCGCGAGGGTCTTGGGGCCCCAGCATTTT. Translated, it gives CASSARVLGPQHF.

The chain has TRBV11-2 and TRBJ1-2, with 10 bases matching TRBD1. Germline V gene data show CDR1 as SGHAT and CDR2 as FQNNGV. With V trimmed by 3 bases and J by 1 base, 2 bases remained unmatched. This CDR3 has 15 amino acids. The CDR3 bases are TGTGCCAGCAGCTTTGGACAGGGGGTTAACTATGGCTACACCTTC. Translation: CASSFGQGVNYGYTF.

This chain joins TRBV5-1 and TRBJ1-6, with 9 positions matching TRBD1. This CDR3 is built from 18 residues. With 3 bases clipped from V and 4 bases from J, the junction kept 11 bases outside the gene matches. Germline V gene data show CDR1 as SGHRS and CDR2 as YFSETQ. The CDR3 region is CASSSPPGQGPYNSPLHF. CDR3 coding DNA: TGCGCCAGCAGCTCTCCTCCGGGACAGGGCCCATATAATTCACCCCTCCACTTT.